Here is one TCR beta chain with its context. The target antigen is unknown. Profiling relied on immunoSEQ multiplex PCR, and the TCRdb table lists in-frame clones only, not all of them. The sample shows about 15,000 clones, over 75% of them seen only once. The sample belongs to a study of T cells in narcolepsy. Study at large: Healthy controls were enrolled alongside patients with narcolepsy type 1 or type 2.

Study-wide results and limits: Autoreactive HCRT-specific and TRIB2-specific clonotypes were marked in same-patient CSF-versus-blood CD4+ comparisons. Reportedly, autoreactive clonotypes were serially detected in patients' blood but not controls'. Some memory CD4+ repertoires had no autoreactive clone sequences.

Source material: memory (CD45RA-) CD4+ T cells from blood. The source is a human donor in good health.

CDR3 in amino acids: CASSSPGTSPYEQYF. In DNA, the CDR3 is TGTGCCAGCAGCTCTCCCGGGACGTCCCCCTACGAGCAGTACTTC. The chain recombines TRBV11-1 with TRBJ2-7; D may correspond to TRBD1 or TRBD2 (5 bases each). Germline V gene data show CDR1 as SGHAT and CDR2 as FQDESV (reference sequence). The CDR3 has 15 residues. Trimming took 4 bases from V and 2 from J, leaving 15 bases between them.